Given below is one T cell receptor beta chain in context. Its antigen remains unidentified. Generated by immunoSEQ multiplex PCR, the TCRdb table keeps only in-frame clones and is missing some. Of about 140,000 clones in the sample, 89% were seen once. This entry belongs to a study of T cell responses to AZD1222 COVID-19 vaccine. Whole-study results and caveats: The study found vaccine-associated CD4 TCRs spanning spike, dominant at 160-218 and 743-854.

Trimming took 2 bases from V and 8 from J, leaving 9 bases between them. This CDR3 is 13 amino acids long. CDR1 SGHTA and CDR2 FQGTGA come from the germline V gene. This rearrangement joins TRBV7-3 to TRBJ1-4, with TRBD1 as a possible D gene (5 bases). The sample here was peripheral blood, taken on day 0 of AZD1222 vaccination. The clonotype was recovered from an adult in good health. The CDR3: CASSLLQGEKLFF. The CDR3, as DNA: TGTGCCAGCAGCTTACTTCAGGGCGAAAAACTGTTTTTT.